This TCR beta chain is from a study of T cell repertoires in cytomegalovirus infection. Study-wide background: Indications of both CMV infection and matching HLA type were provided by public TCR beta signatures.

Study-wide points: Within the response measured ex vivo, HLA-C-restricted CMV-specific TCR beta clonotypes were dominant. Cumulative frequency of public TCR beta families picked out carriers of CMV plus the relevant HLA.

This clonotype was recorded many times. Antigen unknown. The CDR3 spans 15 residues. Germline loops: CDR1 MDHEN, CDR2 SYDVKM. The germline V and J ends were trimmed by 5 bases and 6 bases, with 19 bases remaining between them. TCRdb independently ran MiXCR on the reads; one entry per CDR3 protein. Of hundreds of thousands of distinct CDR3 sequences in the sample, 24% are singletons; the top ten hold roughly 8%. Sequenced input: CD8+ T cells from PBMCs. This clonotype was obtained from a human donor in good health (CMV status not recorded). Some clones in this sample may be carry-over from other donors' samples. This chain joins TRBV28 and TRBJ1-2; possible D gene TRBD1, 6 bases. CDR3 bases: TGTGCCAGCAGTCCCCCTTTGGCAGGGGAAGATGGCTACACCTTC. This translates into CASSPPLAGEDGYTF.